The 28 T cell receptor beta chains given below trace back to one sample, sequenced in a study of regulatory T cells in long-lasting Graves disease. In building TCR beta libraries, iRepertoire HTBI primers were used together with Arm-PCR of CDR3 regions. TCRdb independently ran MiXCR on the multiplex PCR reads; one entry per CDR3 protein. This sample has fewer than 350,000 distinct CDR3 sequences, with about 18% found just once. Noted time point: newly diagnosed GD, antithyroid drugs for less than 3 months. PBMC RNA was the source of the TCR library. The sample consisted of peripheral blood mononuclear cells (PBMCs), taken at new diagnosis, from a patient treated with antithyroid drugs. The receptors here all came from a female donor with Graves disease.

As concerns this clonotype: This may arise from a read error, as a much more abundant clone is one base away. The chain couples TRBV24-1 to TRBJ2-5, with D possibly being TRBD1 or TRBD2 (5 bases each). The CDR3 runs 14 residues. From germline, CDR1 is KGHDR and CDR2 SFDVKD. This chain's CDR3 is CATSGRAGEEIQYF. DNA for the CDR3: TGTGCCACCAGTGGCAGGGCGGGTGAAGAGATCCAGTACTTC.

This clonotype occurred many times. One end of the junction does not line up with germline, which may come from a read error. The V and J genes are TRBV5-1 and TRBJ1-1; D may be TRBD1 (5 bases). The germline gives CDR1 SGHRS, CDR2 YFSETQ. This CDR3 has 15 amino acids. CDR3 in amino acids: CASSVAGGSTTEAFF. The CDR3 DNA follows: TGTGCCAGCAGCGTAGCTGGGGGTTCGACCACTGAAGCTTTCTTT.

This chain connects TRBV20-1 to TRBJ2-7; maybe TRBD1 (6 bases). The ends were cut back, 1 base at V and 7 bases at J, with 20 bases in the middle. The V gene's germline CDR1 is DFQATT and CDR2 SNEGSKA (reference sequence). The CDR3 runs to 15 residues. CDR3 nucleotides: TGCAGTGCTAGAGTACTGGTGGGCAGGGGCAAGGAGCAGTACTTC. Translating gives CSARVLVGRGKEQYF.

Only a few counts were recorded for this clonotype. The rearrangement links TRBV9 to TRBJ2-1; a possible D gene is TRBD2 (5 bases). CDR1 SGDLS and CDR2 YYNGEE come from the germline V gene. The CDR3 covers 15 residues. The V end lost 0 bases, the J end lost 10 bases, and 17 bases lay between the germline ends. The CDR3 nucleotides read TGTGCCAGCAGCGTAGTATCAGGATTTGGGAGCGAGCAGTTCTTC. Translation gives CASSVVSGFGSEQFF.

This clonotype occurred many times. The rearrangement links TRBV2 to TRBJ2-1; D perhaps matches TRBD1 (7 bases). V lost 5 bases to trimming and J lost 2 bases, with 13 bases between them. This CDR3 comprises 15 residues. Germline V CDR1 and CDR2: SNHLY, FYNNEI. The CDR3 DNA follows: TGTGCCAGCAGTATTGGAGGGACAGCCTACAATGAGCAGTTCTTC. Translation gives CASSIGGTAYNEQFF.

Ten or more counts support this clonotype. In DNA form, the CDR3 reads TGTGCCAGTCTCGACAAGACAGGGGCCAGGGTCTATGGCTACACCTTC. This sequence encodes CASLDKTGARVYGYTF. The chain uses TRBV19 and TRBJ1-2, with TRBD1 matching over 8 bases. This CDR3 has 16 residues. Germline lookup yields CDR1 LNHDA and CDR2 SQIVND (reference sequence). V was clipped by 8 bases and J by 4 bases; unmatched bases: 15.

This clonotype was found many times. The chain recombines TRBV11-3 with TRBJ2-1, with unresolved D. The CDR3 is made up of 15 amino acids. The V end was cut by 0 bases, the J end by 7 bases, with 13 bases between. The germline V gene has CDR1 SGHNT and CDR2 YENEEA. In DNA form, the CDR3 reads TGTGCCAGCAGCTTAGATTGGGTGACCAGGAATGAGCAGTTCTTC. Residues: CASSLDWVTRNEQFF.

The table lists this clonotype with a few counts. The chain combines TRBV6-1 with TRBJ2-7, with D possibly matching TRBD1 (6 bases). CDR1 and CDR2 from the germline V gene are MNHNS and SASEGT. The V end was cut by 6 bases, the J end by 0 bases, with 12 bases between. The CDR3 is 14 amino acids. The CDR3 sequence is CASRSRQDSYEQYF. CDR3 in DNA: TGTGCCAGCAGATCTCGACAGGACTCCTACGAGCAGTACTTC.

This clonotype appeared many times. V gene TRBV24-1 combines with J gene TRBJ2-3; tentatively, D is TRBD1 (5 bases). The CDR3 is 15 residues long. Germline values: CDR1 KGHDR, CDR2 SFDVKD. V lost 7 bases and J 0 bases, leaving 13 bases between the germline ends. CDR3 in amino acids: CATSNRFHSTDTQYF. The CDR3 nucleotides read TGTGCCACCAGCAACAGGTTCCACAGCACAGATACGCAGTATTTT.

A word on this clonotype: It is likely a read error: a sequence one base away is far more abundant. This chain connects TRBV11-2 to TRBJ2-1, with 7 bases matching TRBD1. The end of the DNA is better explained by TRBJ2-5, so the J call may be wrong. CDR1 SGHAT and CDR2 FQNNGV come from the germline V gene. The CDR3 has 16 residues. The CDR3 DNA is TGTGCCAGCAACCATCACCCAGGGGGAAGTCAAGAGGCCCAGTACTTC. Its translation: CASNHHPGGSQEAQYF.

The chain joins TRBV7-9 to TRBJ2-5; a weak D match, TRBD1 (5 bases). This CDR3 contains 16 residues. Trimming cost V 3 bases and J 1 base, with 15 bases left between them. The germline V gene encodes CDR1 SEHNR and CDR2 FQNEAQ (reference sequence). CDR3 DNA: TGTGCCAGCAGCTTCCCAACCGCCAGGGCCCAAGAGACCCAGTACTTC. This sequence encodes CASSFPTARAQETQYF.

The genes are TRBV29-1 and TRBJ2-5; D unclear. The J call may be incorrect, as the DNA end agrees better with TRBJ2-1. The V gene's germline CDR1 is SQVTM and CDR2 ANQGSEA. The CDR3 runs 9 residues. The CDR3 DNA is TGCAGCCACGGCAATGAGCAGTTCTTC. This translates into CSHGNEQFF.

This clonotype was seen a few times. The chain carries TRBV9 and TRBJ1-4; D not resolved. The CDR3 extends over 14 amino acids. Trimming pared 3 bases from V and 1 base from J, leaving 7 bases between. The germline CDR1 and CDR2 sequences are SGDLS and YYNGEE. CDR3 bases: TGTGCCAGCAGCGCCGGGATAACTAATGAAAAACTGTTTTTT. It specifies CASSAGITNEKLFF.

Comment on this clonotype: This clone may be a read error of a much larger clone one base away. The V call is TRBV12-3 or TRBV12-4, the J call TRBJ2-5; no clear D gene. The CDR3 runs to 14 residues. Trimming shortened V by 5 bases and J by 5 bases, and 15 bases separated the two germline ends. This CDR3 reads CASSPRAYGETQYF. DNA for the CDR3: TGTGCCAGCAGTCCAAGGGCATACGGCGAGACCCAGTACTTC.

V gene TRBV7-9 combines with J gene TRBJ2-6, with TRBD1 matching over 8 bases. CDR3 size: 17 residues. CDR1 is SEHNR, CDR2 FQNEAQ, per germline (reference sequence). The J segment lost 2 bases and the V segment lost 1 base, leaving 4 bases of the junction unmatched. CDR3 bases: TGTGCCAGCAGCTTAGGCACAGGGGGAACTGGGGCCAACGTCCTGACTTTC. This translates into CASSLGTGGTGANVLTF.

The table lists this clonotype with many counts. The gene calls are TRBV6-5 and TRBJ1-1, with D maybe TRBD1 (6 bases). CDR1 and CDR2 (germline): MNHEY, SVGAGI. Trimming left V 4 bases short and J 1 base short, with 7 bases between. This CDR3 comprises 13 residues. CDR3 nucleotides: TGTGCCAGCAGTTCACAGGGGAACACTGAAGCTTTCTTT. Translated, it gives CASSSQGNTEAFF.

The chain joins TRBV3-1 to TRBJ1-6; D uncertain. The germline V gene encodes CDR1 LGHDT and CDR2 YNNKEL (reference sequence). V lost 0 bases to trimming and J lost 10 bases, with 10 bases between them. The CDR3 has 14 amino acids. CDR3 loop: CASSQEILGSPLHF. The CDR3 nucleotides are TGTGCCAGCAGCCAAGAAATTCTAGGATCACCCCTCCACTTT.

This clonotype was seen at least ten times. CDR3 nucleotide sequence: TGTGCCAGCAGCCAAGTAGGTTTGACAGATACGCAGTATTTT. Amino acid sequence: CASSQVGLTDTQYF. The rearrangement joins TRBV3-1 to TRBJ2-3; D not resolved. CDR1 is LGHDT, CDR2 YNNKEL, per germline (reference sequence). The CDR3 sequence is 14 residues long. V dropped 1 base and J dropped 3 bases, with 8 bases sitting between them.

This clonotype was counted ten times or more. The gene calls are TRBV25-1 and TRBJ2-5; the match to TRBD1 covers 8 bases. J gave up 5 bases and V 5 bases, and 4 bases lay outside the gene matches. The CDR3 contains 13 residues. Germline lookup yields CDR1 MGHDK and CDR2 SYGVNS. DNA of the CDR3: TGTGCCAGCAGTCTATGGACAGGGGAGACCCAGTACTTC. Its protein is CASSLWTGETQYF.

In this sample, this clonotype turned up many times. This rearrangement joins TRBV28 to TRBJ1-6, with 7 nucleotides matching TRBD1. This CDR3 region has 13 residues. The junction had 2 bases not matched to a gene; V was cut back by 3 bases and J by 9 bases. CDR1 and CDR2 (germline): MDHEN, SYDVKM. The CDR3 here is CASSFRGVSPLHF. CDR3 in DNA: TGTGCCAGCAGTTTCAGGGGGGTTTCACCCCTCCACTTT.

Ten or more counts support this clonotype. This chain joins TRBV6-1 and TRBJ1-1; D ambiguous. This CDR3 region has 12 residues. V dropped 8 bases and J dropped 4 bases, with 11 bases sitting between them. The germline gives CDR1 MNHNS, CDR2 SASEGT. The CDR3 DNA sequence: TGTGCCAGCCGTCTGATAGTCACTGAAGCTTTCTTT. Its protein is CASRLIVTEAFF.

This clonotype was counted many times. The chain has TRBV28 and TRBJ2-7; TRBD1 matches at 7 bases. V shed 7 bases, J shed 0 bases, and the junction held 9 bases outside the gene matches. The CDR3 totals 15 residues. From germline, CDR1 is MDHEN and CDR2 SYDVKM. CDR3: CASNHQRQGSYEQYF. The CDR3, as DNA: TGTGCCAGCAACCACCAAAGACAGGGCTCCTACGAGCAGTACTTC.

The gene calls are TRBV4-1 and TRBJ1-5; TRBD1 matches at 10 bases. The CDR3 consists of 17 residues. CDR1 and CDR2 (germline): MGHRA, YSYEKL. V was pared by 1 base and J by 10 bases, with 13 bases of the junction left unmatched. CDR3 residues: CASSQGPTRTGGGPQHF. Written as DNA, the CDR3 is TGCGCCAGCAGCCAAGGCCCCACTCGGACAGGGGGGGGACCCCAGCATTTT.

Only a few counts were recorded for this clonotype. The chain couples TRBV12-3 or TRBV12-4 to TRBJ2-1; weak D call: TRBD2 (6 bases). Between the trimmed V and J ends, which lost 5 bases and 9 bases, there was a span of 20 bases. The CDR3 loop spans 15 amino acids. CDR3 loop: CASSHQQDYASEQFF. CDR3 in DNA: TGTGCCAGCAGTCACCAGCAGGACTATGCTAGTGAGCAGTTCTTC.

In this sample, this clonotype turned up many times. The chain is built from TRBV27 and TRBJ1-1, with D possibly TRBD1 on 5 matching bases. Germline V gene lookup returns CDR1 MNHEY and CDR2 SMNVEV (reference sequence). Trimming took off 3 bases at V and 4 bases at J, with 12 bases between the two ends. CDR3 length equals 14 residues. The CDR3 loop reads CASSFRAGTTEAFF. For the CDR3, the DNA is TGTGCCAGCAGTTTTCGTGCAGGGACCACTGAAGCTTTCTTT.

The table lists this clonotype with a few counts. Given a much more abundant clone one base away, this may be a read error. This chain links TRBV20-1 with TRBJ2-3; 11 bases map to TRBD2. The CDR3 is made up of 15 amino acids. The germline CDR1 and CDR2 sequences are DFQATT and SNEGSKA (reference sequence). The chain's CDR3 is CRARGLAEVRDTQYF. CDR3 nucleotides: TGCAGGGCTAGGGGACTAGCGGAAGTAAGGGATACGCAGTATTTT.

This clonotype was seen at least ten times. The chain is built from TRBV20-1 and TRBJ2-5; D possibly corresponds to TRBD1 (6 bases). This CDR3 is 13 amino acids long. CDR1 is DFQATT and CDR2 is SNEGSKA in the germline V gene (reference sequence). The CDR3 region has the DNA TGCTTGGGGGCGTCAGGGTATGGGGAGACCCAGTACTTC. Translated, it gives CLGASGYGETQYF.

The chain employs TRBV27 and TRBJ2-7, with D possibly matching TRBD1 (6 bases). The CDR3 is 14 residues long. With 3 bases removed from V and 4 bases from J, the gap between germline ends came to 13 bases. CDR1 and CDR2 (germline): MNHEY, SMNVEV (reference sequence). The CDR3 nucleotides are TGTGCCAGCAGTTTCCGGGACAAACTTTACGAGCAGTACTTC. Amino acids: CASSFRDKLYEQYF.